This paragraph reports one T cell receptor beta chain. This clonotype was detected ten times or more. There is no known antigen for this receptor. Base qualities are not at hand, and no much larger clone is one base apart. These data originate in a study. The germline V gene sets CDR1 to SQVTM and CDR2 to ANQGSEA. V loses 5 bases of germline sequence and J loses 2 bases, and the interval between the two ends is 9 bases. There are 12 amino acids in the CDR3, from cysteine to phenylalanine inclusive. Only the CDR3 part of the read is kept: 36 bases, read in frame from the first base. TCRdb shows the sequencer as Illumina MiSeq. TCRdb redid the processing of the public reads, applying fastp at Q25 and MiXCR, and retained in-frame beta chains. Each CDR3 protein appears once, grouped with its most common genes and DNA. This sample is represented by around 5,300 distinct CDR3 sequences; around 8.8% of them were singletons. The top ten clonotypes cover approximately 5.6% of the sample.

The TCR originated in a human donor with rheumatoid arthritis. Sequencing was carried out using CD4+ T cells from synovial fluid. The sequence joins TRBV29-1 to TRBJ1-1, with no D gene named confidently. The CDR3 loop reads CSVTVTNTEAFF. The sequenced DNA is TGCAGCGTTACAGTGACAAACACTGAAGCTTTCTTT.